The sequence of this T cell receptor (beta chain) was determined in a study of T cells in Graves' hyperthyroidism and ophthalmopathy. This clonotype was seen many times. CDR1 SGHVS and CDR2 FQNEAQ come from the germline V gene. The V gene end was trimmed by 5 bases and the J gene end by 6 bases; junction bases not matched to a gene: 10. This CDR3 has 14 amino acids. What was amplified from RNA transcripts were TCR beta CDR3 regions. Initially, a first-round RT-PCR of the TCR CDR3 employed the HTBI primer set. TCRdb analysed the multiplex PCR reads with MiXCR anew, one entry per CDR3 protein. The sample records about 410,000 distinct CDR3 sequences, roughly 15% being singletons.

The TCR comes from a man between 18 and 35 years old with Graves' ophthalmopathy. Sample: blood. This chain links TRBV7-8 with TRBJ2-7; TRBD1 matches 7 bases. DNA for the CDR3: TGTGCCAGCAGCCCGAGCCCGACAGGGTTCGAGCAGTACTTC. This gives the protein CASSPSPTGFEQYF.